Following are 9 T cell receptor beta chains from one sample sequenced in a study of T-cell reconstitution after alpha-beta-depleted transplantation in children. As it was prepared, the TCRbeta library received unique molecular identifiers. TCRdb recomputed calls from the PCR reads with MiXCR, one row per CDR3 protein. This table holds hundreds of thousands of distinct CDR3 sequences, more than 20% found once. Sample: PBMCs, taken before TCRalphabeta/CD19-depleted stem cell transplant. Every receptor here comes from a girl aged 2 to 9 with Fanconi anemia, due to receive a stem cell transplant.

This clonotype was picked up many times. The rearrangement uses TRBV12-3 or TRBV12-4 and TRBJ1-4; 7 positions match TRBD1. V gave up 5 bases and J gave up 7 bases; unmatched junction bases: 7. The CDR3 has 14 residues. CDR3 nucleotide sequence: TGTGCCAGCAGTCTCTCAGGGGGGGGTGAAAAACTGTTTTTT. Amino acid sequence: CASSLSGGGEKLFF.

The V and J genes are TRBV5-5 and TRBJ1-1; no reliable D call. There are 12 residues in the CDR3. V was shortened by 1 base and J by 6 bases, with 7 bases between the two germline ends. Per germline, CDR1 SGHKS and CDR2 YYEKEE (reference sequence). The CDR3 loop is CASSLIGAEAFF. The CDR3 DNA follows: TGTGCCAGCAGCTTGATCGGCGCTGAAGCTTTCTTT.

This clonotype has a count of ten or more. V usage is TRBV20-1 and J usage is TRBJ1-5, with a weak D call TRBD1 (5 bases). Germline values: CDR1 DFQATT, CDR2 SNEGSKA (reference sequence). V was pared by 3 bases and J by 1 base, with 7 bases between. The CDR3 loop spans 13 amino acids. The CDR3 is CSASRDSNQPQHF. The CDR3 DNA reads as TGCAGTGCTAGTCGGGACAGCAATCAGCCCCAGCATTTT.

The CDR3, as DNA: TGCAGCGTGGGGGGAACAGGTGAGCAGTTCTTC. Translated, it gives CSVGGTGEQFF. V is TRBV29-1 and J is TRBJ2-1, with a possible D match to TRBD2 (6 bases). Germline CDR1 SQVTM, CDR2 ANQGSEA. The V end was cut by 6 bases, the J end by 9 bases, with 12 bases between. CDR3 length: 11 amino acids.

This clonotype was seen a single time. The chain is built from TRBV2 and TRBJ2-6; TRBD2 matches 8 bases. J gave up 4 bases and V 11 bases, and 7 bases lay outside the gene matches. Germline V gene lookup returns CDR1 SNHLY and CDR2 FYNNEI. CDR3 size: 14 residues. The chain's CDR3 is CARRGGRGANVLTF. Written as DNA, the CDR3 is TGTGCCCGACGGGGGGGCAGAGGGGCCAACGTCCTGACTTTC.

The CDR3 DNA follows: TGCAGTGCTAGAGAAGCGAGCACAGATACGCAGTATTTT. Translation: CSAREASTDTQYF. The genes are TRBV20-1 and TRBJ2-3; D gene uncertain. Trimming took 0 bases from V and 0 from J, leaving 4 bases between them. Germline V gives CDR1 DFQATT, CDR2 SNEGSKA (reference sequence). The CDR3 consists of 13 residues.

The chain combines TRBV5-6 with TRBJ2-1; 7 bases align to TRBD2. Germline CDR1 reads SGHDT; CDR2 reads YYEEEE. V lost 0 bases and J lost 9; bases outside the gene matches: 12. This CDR3 is built from 16 residues. The CDR3 loop is CASSLVGGPREGEQFF. DNA for the CDR3: TGTGCCAGCAGCTTGGTGGGAGGGCCCCGTGAGGGTGAGCAGTTCTTC.

A few counts support this clonotype. The chain recombines TRBV7-2 with TRBJ2-7; D gene unclear. V lost 1 base to trimming and J lost 6 bases, with 7 bases between them. The CDR3 runs 12 residues. Germline values: CDR1 SGHTA, CDR2 FQGNSA. The CDR3 loop is CASSLDRTEQYF. CDR3 nucleotides: TGTGCCAGCAGCTTAGATAGAACCGAGCAGTACTTC.

This clonotype has ten or more counts. This chain connects TRBV20-1 to TRBJ2-5; D unclear. This CDR3 is built from 11 residues. V was clipped by 7 bases and J by 2 bases, with 8 bases between them. Germline V lookup: CDR1 DFQATT, CDR2 SNEGSKA (reference sequence). The CDR3 protein is CSVTPQETQYF. The CDR3 DNA is TGCAGTGTTACTCCGCAAGAGACCCAGTACTTC.